The subject of this entry is one T cell receptor (beta chain). Its antigen is currently not known. Per-base quality was not reported, and no clone a single base away is much larger than it. At the junction V is shortened by 9 bases and J by 6 bases; bases outside the gene matches: 5. Per the germline V gene, KGHDR is the CDR1 and SFDVKD is the CDR2. The CDR3 runs 15 residues from the cysteine to the phenylalanine. Kept here is only the CDR3 DNA, which spans 45 bases and is read in frame from base 1. TCRbeta CDR3 regions were amplified from genomic DNA using the immunoSEQ Assay, a bias-controlled multiplex PCR. In the paper's pipeline: The number of nucleated cells in each sample was estimated from the amplification of reference gene primers within the assay. To quantify the absolute abundance of each unique TCRbeta CDR3 rearrangement, sequence reads were collapsed and filtered. For each sample, productive Simpson clonality was calculated as the square root of Simpson's diversity index across productive rearrangements. TCRdb holds this immuneACCESS table with in-frame rearrangements only. Some clones are missing; in checked studies, unresolved V genes explain under half, and the rest has no known cause. The D gene and trimming were derived from the DNA, and the V and J assignments and clone size from that table. In all, the sample holds about 83,000 clones, and about 84% of those were seen once. The biggest ten clones account for about 8% of the sample.

This sample was included in a study of blood T cell repertoires in COVID-19 (dated by TCRdb to the early 2020s). Regarding the complete study: Collaborator samples came from the United States, Italy and Spain and covered acute and convalescent phases of COVID-19. The prospective study material was composed of cDNA or gDNA derived from T cells, B-cell-depleted T cells, or PBMCs. Where available, HLA class I and class II types were taken from metadata supplied by the sample provider and were not determined by assay-based typing. Deeply sampled blood TCRbeta repertoires from subjects exposed to, actively infected with, or recovered from COVID-19 were included in the dataset. The repertoires were released in a freely available public database intended as a resource for research on the immune response to SARS-CoV-2. The sample metadata nearly always contained a de-identified subject ID, COVID-19 status, age in years and sex. The samples were drawn from the first 160 participants of the ongoing ImmuneRACE study and from 950 to 1,500 subjects provided by 6 global collaborators.

Points the paper makes about the study in general: How much clinical and demographic metadata was included differed by source and by participant, and the metadata was provided uncurated.

Each collaborating institution followed its own protocols to collect whole blood in K2EDTA tubes. For TCRbeta analysis, collaborator samples were shipped as frozen whole blood, as isolated PBMCs, or as DNA extracted from either sample type. The sequence was obtained from a man aged 45-65 years with active COVID-19. Sequencing used peripheral blood. This chain is built from TRBV24-1 and TRBJ2-1; 15 bases in the middle match TRBD2. The CDR3 in this case is CATGGLAGGINEQFF. Read as DNA, the sequence is TGTGCCACCGGAGGACTAGCGGGAGGGATCAATGAGCAGTTCTTC.